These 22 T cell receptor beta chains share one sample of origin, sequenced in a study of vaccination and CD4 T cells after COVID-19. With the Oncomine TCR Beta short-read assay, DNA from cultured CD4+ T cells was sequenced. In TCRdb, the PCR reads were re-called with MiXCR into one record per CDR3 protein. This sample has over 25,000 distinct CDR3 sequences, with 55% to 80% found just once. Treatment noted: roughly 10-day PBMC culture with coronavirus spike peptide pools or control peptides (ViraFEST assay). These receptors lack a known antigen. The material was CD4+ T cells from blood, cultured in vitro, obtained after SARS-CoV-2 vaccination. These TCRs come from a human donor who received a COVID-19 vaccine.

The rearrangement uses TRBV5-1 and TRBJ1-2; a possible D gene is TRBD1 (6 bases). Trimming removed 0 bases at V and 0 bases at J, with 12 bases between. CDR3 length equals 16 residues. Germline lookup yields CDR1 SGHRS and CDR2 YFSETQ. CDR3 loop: CASSLGGAAANYGYTF. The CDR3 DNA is TGCGCCAGCAGCTTGGGGGGGGCCGCCGCTAACTATGGCTACACCTTC.

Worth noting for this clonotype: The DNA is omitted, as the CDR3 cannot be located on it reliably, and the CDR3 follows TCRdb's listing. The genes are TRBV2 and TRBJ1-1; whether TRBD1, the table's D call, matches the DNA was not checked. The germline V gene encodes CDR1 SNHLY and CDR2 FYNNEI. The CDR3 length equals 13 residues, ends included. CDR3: CASILDRGTEAFF.

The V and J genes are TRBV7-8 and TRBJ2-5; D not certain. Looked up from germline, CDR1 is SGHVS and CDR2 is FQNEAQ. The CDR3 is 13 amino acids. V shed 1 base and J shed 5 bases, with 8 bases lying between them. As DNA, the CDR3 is TGTGCCAGCAGCTTAGTCTCCGGGGAGACCCAGTACTTC. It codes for CASSLVSGETQYF.

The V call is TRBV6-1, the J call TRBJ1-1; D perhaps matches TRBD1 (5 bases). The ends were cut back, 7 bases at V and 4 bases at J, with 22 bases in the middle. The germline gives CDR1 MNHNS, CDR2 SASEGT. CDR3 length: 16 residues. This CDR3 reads CASTTLFGWTLTEAFF. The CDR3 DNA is TGTGCCAGCACCACTCTTTTCGGCTGGACACTCACTGAAGCTTTCTTT.

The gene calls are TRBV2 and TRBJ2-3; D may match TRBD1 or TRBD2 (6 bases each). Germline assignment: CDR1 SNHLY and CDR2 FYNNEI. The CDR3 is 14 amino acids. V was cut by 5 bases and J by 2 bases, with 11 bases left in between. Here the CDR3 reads CASSIGGPTDTQYF. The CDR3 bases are TGTGCCAGCAGTATTGGGGGGCCCACAGATACGCAGTATTTT.

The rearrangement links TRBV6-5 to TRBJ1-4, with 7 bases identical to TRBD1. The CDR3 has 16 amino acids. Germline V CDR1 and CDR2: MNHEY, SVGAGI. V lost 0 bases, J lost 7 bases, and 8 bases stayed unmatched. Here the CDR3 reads CASSYSTGPRGEKLFF. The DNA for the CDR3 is TGTGCCAGCAGTTACTCGACAGGGCCCAGGGGTGAAAAACTGTTTTTT.

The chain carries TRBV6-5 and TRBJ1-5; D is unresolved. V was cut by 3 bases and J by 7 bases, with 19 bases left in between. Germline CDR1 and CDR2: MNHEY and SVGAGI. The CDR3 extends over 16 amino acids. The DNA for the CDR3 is TGTGCCAGCAGTTATGATCGGGAGAGGGTCGGACAGCCCCAGCATTTT. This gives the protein CASSYDRERVGQPQHF.

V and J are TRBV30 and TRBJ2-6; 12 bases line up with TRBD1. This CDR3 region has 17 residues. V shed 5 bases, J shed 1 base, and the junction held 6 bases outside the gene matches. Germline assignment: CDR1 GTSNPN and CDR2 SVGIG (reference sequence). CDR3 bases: TGTGCCTGGTACCGGGACAGGGGGCGTTCTGGGGCCAACGTCCTGACTTTC. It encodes CAWYRDRGRSGANVLTF.

The CDR3 loop reads CASSLARLVGYEQYF. CDR3 DNA: TGTGCCAGCAGCTTAGCGAGACTAGTAGGCTACGAGCAGTACTTC. The chain employs TRBV7-8 and TRBJ2-7, with D maybe TRBD2 (6 bases). The CDR3 length is 15 residues. Per the germline V gene, CDR1 is SGHVS and CDR2 is FQNEAQ. V was pared by 0 bases and J by 3 bases, with 12 bases between.

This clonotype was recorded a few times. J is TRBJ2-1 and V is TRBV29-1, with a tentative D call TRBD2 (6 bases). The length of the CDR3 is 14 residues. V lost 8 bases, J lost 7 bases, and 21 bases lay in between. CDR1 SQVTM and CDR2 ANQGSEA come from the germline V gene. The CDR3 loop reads CSTSVGRKRNEQFF. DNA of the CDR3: TGCAGCACGAGTGTAGGGAGGAAGCGGAATGAGCAGTTCTTC.

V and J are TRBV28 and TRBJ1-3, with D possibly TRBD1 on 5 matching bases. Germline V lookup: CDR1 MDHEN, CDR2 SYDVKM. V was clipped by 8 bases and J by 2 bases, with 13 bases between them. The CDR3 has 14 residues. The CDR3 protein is CASGGGGPGNTIYF. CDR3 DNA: TGTGCCAGCGGCGGGGGGGGTCCTGGAAACACCATATATTTT.

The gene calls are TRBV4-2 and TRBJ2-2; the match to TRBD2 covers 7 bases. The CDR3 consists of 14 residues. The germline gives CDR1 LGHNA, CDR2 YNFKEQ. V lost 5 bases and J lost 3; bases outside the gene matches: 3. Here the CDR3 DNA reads TGTGCCAGCAGCGGGGACTACTACACCGGGGAGCTGTTTTTT. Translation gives CASSGDYYTGELFF.

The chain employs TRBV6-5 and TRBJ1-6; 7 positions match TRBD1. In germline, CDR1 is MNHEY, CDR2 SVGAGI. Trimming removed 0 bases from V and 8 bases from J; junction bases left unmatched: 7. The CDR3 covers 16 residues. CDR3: CASSYSSGGGYSPLHF. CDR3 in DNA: TGTGCCAGCAGTTACTCATCAGGGGGTGGGTATTCACCCCTCCACTTT.

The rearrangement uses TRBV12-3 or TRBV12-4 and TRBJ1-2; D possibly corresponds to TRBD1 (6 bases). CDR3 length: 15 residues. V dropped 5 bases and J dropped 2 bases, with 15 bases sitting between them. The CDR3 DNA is TGTGCCAGCAGTGCCCCAGGGGCCGAAAACTATGGCTACACCTTC. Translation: CASSAPGAENYGYTF.

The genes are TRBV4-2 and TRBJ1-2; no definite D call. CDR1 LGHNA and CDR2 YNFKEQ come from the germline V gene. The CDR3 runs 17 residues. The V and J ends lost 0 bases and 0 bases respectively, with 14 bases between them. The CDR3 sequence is CASSQDVRSGANYGYTF. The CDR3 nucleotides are TGTGCCAGCAGCCAAGATGTTCGGTCCGGAGCTAACTATGGCTACACCTTC.

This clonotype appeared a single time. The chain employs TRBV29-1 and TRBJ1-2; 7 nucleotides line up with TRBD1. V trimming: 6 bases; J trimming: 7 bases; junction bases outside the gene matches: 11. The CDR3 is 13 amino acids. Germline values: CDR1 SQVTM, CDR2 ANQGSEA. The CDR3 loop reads CSVGTRQGGGYTF. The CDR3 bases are TGCAGCGTCGGAACCCGGCAGGGGGGTGGCTACACCTTC.

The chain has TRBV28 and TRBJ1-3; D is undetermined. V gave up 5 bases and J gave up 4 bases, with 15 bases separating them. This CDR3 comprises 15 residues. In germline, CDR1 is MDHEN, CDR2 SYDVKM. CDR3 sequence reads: CASSPGFLGGNTIYF. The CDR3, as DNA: TGTGCCAGCAGTCCGGGATTCCTTGGGGGAAACACCATATATTTT.

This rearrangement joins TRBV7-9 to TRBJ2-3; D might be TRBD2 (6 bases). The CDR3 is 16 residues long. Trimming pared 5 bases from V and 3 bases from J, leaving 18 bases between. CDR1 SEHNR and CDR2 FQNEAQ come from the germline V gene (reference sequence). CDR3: CASSNPTSWATDTQYF. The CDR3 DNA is TGTGCCAGCAGCAACCCGACTAGTTGGGCGACAGATACGCAGTATTTT.

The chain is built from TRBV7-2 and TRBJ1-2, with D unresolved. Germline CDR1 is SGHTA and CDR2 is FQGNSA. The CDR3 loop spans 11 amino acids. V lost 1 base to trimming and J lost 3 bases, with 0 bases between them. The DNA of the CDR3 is TGTGCCAGCAGCTTAGACTATGGCTACACCTTC. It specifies CASSLDYGYTF.

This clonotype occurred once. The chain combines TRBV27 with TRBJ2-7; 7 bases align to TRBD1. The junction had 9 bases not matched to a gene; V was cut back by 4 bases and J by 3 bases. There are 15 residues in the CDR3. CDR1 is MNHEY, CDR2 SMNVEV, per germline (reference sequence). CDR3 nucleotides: TGTGCCAGCAGTTCCGGGGACAGTCTGATCTACGAGCAGTACTTC. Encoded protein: CASSSGDSLIYEQYF.

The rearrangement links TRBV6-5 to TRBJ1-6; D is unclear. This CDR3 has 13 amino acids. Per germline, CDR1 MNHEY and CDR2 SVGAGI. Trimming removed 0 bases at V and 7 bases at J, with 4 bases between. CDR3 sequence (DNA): TGTGCCAGCAGTTACTCGGTGAATTCACCCCTCCACTTT. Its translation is CASSYSVNSPLHF.

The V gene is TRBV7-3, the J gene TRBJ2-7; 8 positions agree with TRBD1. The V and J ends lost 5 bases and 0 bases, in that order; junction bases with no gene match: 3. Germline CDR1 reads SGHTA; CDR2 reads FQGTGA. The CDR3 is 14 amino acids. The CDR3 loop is CASSLTGGSYEQYF. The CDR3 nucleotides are TGTGCCAGCAGCCTCACAGGGGGCTCCTACGAGCAGTACTTC.